These T cell receptor beta chains were read from a single sample in a study of response to subunit inactivated influenza vaccine. In TCRdb, the RT-PCR reads were re-called with MiXCR into one record per CDR3 protein. The sample records 700,000 to 900,000 distinct CDR3 sequences, roughly 20% being singletons. Sequences were derived from PBMCs from blood, sampled roughly 5 days after vaccination. Source of these receptors: a man aged 50 or older who received an inactivated influenza vaccine. Each CDR3 is given with its conserved first and last residue. Each record gives: clone size, V gene, D gene, J gene, CDR3 length, CDR3 protein, CDR3 DNA. A D gene is named only where the DNA matches it firmly. Expanded clones get a size class; other rows say once, few or many, or leave the size out.

size: NA
V: TRBV12-3/TRBV12-4
D: NA
J: TRBJ1-4
length: 13
CDR3: CASSPPPGEKLFF
DNA: TGTGCCAGCAGTCCCCCGCCGGGTGAAAAACTGTTTTTT

size: few
V: TRBV7-2
D: TRBD2
J: TRBJ2-7
length: 15
CDR3: CASSIAGGPQNEQYF
DNA: TGTGCCAGCAGCATAGCGGGAGGGCCCCAGAACGAGCAGTACTTC

size: NA
V: TRBV15
D: NA
J: TRBJ2-7
length: 15
CDR3: CATSRRLAGTYEQYF
DNA: TGTGCCACCAGCAGACGATTGGCGGGAACCTACGAGCAGTACTTC

size: once
V: TRBV4-1
D: TRBD2
J: TRBJ2-5
length: 17
CDR3: CASSQSGQAGARETQYF
DNA: TGCGCCAGCAGCCAATCAGGTCAAGCGGGGGCGAGGGAGACCCAGTACTTC

size: few
V: TRBV10-3
D: NA
J: TRBJ1-3
length: 15
CDR3: CAIRPSEGIGNTIYF
DNA: TGTGCCATCAGGCCCTCTGAGGGGATTGGAAACACCATATATTTT

size: few
V: TRBV28
D: TRBD1
J: TRBJ2-7
length: 14
CDR3: CASSPGQVPYEQYF
DNA: TGTGCCAGCAGTCCTGGACAGGTGCCCTACGAGCAGTACTTC

size: NA
V: TRBV5-5
D: TRBD1
J: TRBJ2-5
length: 15
CDR3: CASSSGPQGKETQYF
DNA: TGTGCCAGCAGCTCGGGCCCACAGGGGAAAGAGACCCAGTACTTC

size: NA
V: TRBV5-5
D: NA
J: TRBJ1-1
length: 14
CDR3: CASSWTNRNTEAFF
DNA: TGTGCCAGCAGCTGGACAAACCGGAACACTGAAGCTTTCTTT

size: NA
V: TRBV10-3
D: TRBD2
J: TRBJ2-1
length: 19
CDR3: CAISDPGGGGAVPYNEQFF
DNA: TGTGCCATCAGTGACCCGGGAGGGGGAGGGGCGGTCCCCTACAATGAGCAGTTCTTC

size: NA
V: TRBV4-2
D: NA
J: TRBJ1-4
length: 16
CDR3: CASSRDKTATNEKLFF
DNA: TGTGCCAGCAGCCGGGACAAGACAGCAACTAATGAAAAACTGTTTTTT

size: few
V: TRBV12-3/TRBV12-4
D: NA
J: TRBJ1-1
length: 18
CDR3: CASKEGWGGGGLNTEAFF
DNA: TGTGCCAGCAAGGAAGGTTGGGGGGGCGGAGGACTGAACACTGAAGCTTTCTTT

size: few
V: TRBV5-6
D: NA
J: TRBJ1-1
length: 16
CDR3: CASSSYLRGLNTEAFF
DNA: TGTGCCAGCAGCTCATACCTCAGGGGCCTGAACACTGAAGCTTTCTTT

size: NA
V: TRBV10-3
D: TRBD2
J: TRBJ2-1
length: 14
CDR3: CATSGGDTIYEQFF
DNA: TGTGCCACCTCGGGAGGGGACACTATTTATGAGCAGTTCTTC

size: few
V: TRBV25-1
D: NA
J: TRBJ2-7
length: 14
CDR3: CASSFGASSYEQYF
DNA: TGTGCCAGCAGTTTCGGGGCCTCCTCCTACGAGCAGTACTTC

size: NA
V: TRBV20-1
D: NA
J: TRBJ2-7
length: 15
CDR3: CSATRGGRASYEQYF
DNA: TGCAGTGCTACCCGAGGGGGGAGGGCCAGCTACGAGCAGTACTTC

size: few
V: TRBV6-1
D: NA
J: TRBJ2-2
length: 17
CDR3: CASRWGTGTPNTGELFF
DNA: TGTGCCAGCAGATGGGGAACCGGGACACCGAACACCGGGGAGCTGTTTTTT

size: once
V: TRBV12-3/TRBV12-4
D: TRBD2
J: TRBJ2-5
length: 14
CDR3: CASTGASGKETQYF
DNA: TGTGCCAGCACCGGGGCTAGCGGGAAAGAGACCCAGTACTTC

size: NA
V: TRBV5-6
D: NA
J: TRBJ1-3
length: 12
CDR3: CASRDLRNTIYF
DNA: TGTGCCAGCAGGGACTTGAGAAACACCATATATTTT

size: NA
V: TRBV29-1
D: NA
J: TRBJ2-1
length: 15
CDR3: CSVEGRGAPPNEQFF
DNA: TGCAGCGTGGAAGGGCGAGGGGCCCCACCTAATGAGCAGTTCTTC

size: NA
V: TRBV29-1
D: TRBD2
J: TRBJ2-1
length: 16
CDR3: CSVEDLGGSLIGEQFF
DNA: TGCAGCGTTGAAGATCTCGGCGGGAGTTTAATTGGTGAGCAGTTCTTC

size: few
V: TRBV7-2
D: TRBD1
J: TRBJ1-1
length: 14
CDR3: CASSSGTGGSEAFF
DNA: TGTGCCAGCAGCTCCGGGACAGGGGGCTCTGAAGCTTTCTTT

size: few
V: TRBV28
D: TRBD1
J: TRBJ1-2
length: 14
CDR3: CASSRTGGWYGYTF
DNA: TGTGCCAGCAGCAGAACAGGGGGTTGGTATGGCTACACCTTC

size: few
V: TRBV29-1
D: TRBD2
J: TRBJ2-3
length: 13
CDR3: CSVLLAVADTQYF
DNA: TGCAGCGTTCTTCTAGCGGTGGCAGATACGCAGTATTTT

size: few
V: TRBV7-9
D: NA
J: TRBJ2-3
length: 12
CDR3: CASSRYTDTQYF
DNA: TGTGCCAGCAGCCGATACACAGATACGCAGTATTTT

size: NA
V: TRBV5-1
D: NA
J: TRBJ2-5
length: 13
CDR3: CARKTGRQETQYF
DNA: TGCGCCAGGAAGACAGGCCGACAAGAGACCCAGTACTTC

size: few
V: TRBV4-2
D: TRBD2
J: TRBJ2-1
length: 18
CDR3: CASSSLPTSGSRPTEQFF
DNA: TGTGCCAGCAGCTCCCTACCGACTAGCGGGAGCAGACCCACTGAGCAGTTCTTC

size: few
V: TRBV20-1
D: NA
J: TRBJ1-1
length: 14
CDR3: CSARVGTVNTEAFF
DNA: TGCAGTGCTAGAGTTGGCACCGTGAACACTGAAGCTTTCTTT

size: NA
V: TRBV5-1
D: NA
J: TRBJ1-5
length: 16
CDR3: CASSLVSQGRNQPQHF
DNA: TGCGCCAGCAGCTTGGTATCCCAGGGTAGGAATCAGCCCCAGCATTTT

size: few
V: TRBV5-1
D: NA
J: TRBJ1-6
length: 16
CDR3: CASSLVHSRPPVTLHF
DNA: TGCGCCAGCAGCTTGGTTCATTCGAGGCCCCCGGTTACCCTCCACTTT